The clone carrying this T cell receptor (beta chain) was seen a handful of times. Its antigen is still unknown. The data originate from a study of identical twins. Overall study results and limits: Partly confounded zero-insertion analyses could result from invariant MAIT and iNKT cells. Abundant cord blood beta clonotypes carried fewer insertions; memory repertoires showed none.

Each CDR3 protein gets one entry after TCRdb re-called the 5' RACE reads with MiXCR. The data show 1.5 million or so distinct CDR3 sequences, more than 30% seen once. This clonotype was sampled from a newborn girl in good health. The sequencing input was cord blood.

The CDR3 DNA is TGTGCCAGCAGCCAAGGTCCTCTCCGGGGCTCTAACTATGGCTACACCTTC. Its translation: CASSQGPLRGSNYGYTF. The chain carries TRBV3-1 and TRBJ1-2; perhaps TRBD1 as D (5 bases). V was pared by 1 base and J by 0 bases, with 15 bases between. Germline lookup yields CDR1 LGHDT and CDR2 YNNKEL (reference sequence). This CDR3 has 17 residues.